This T cell receptor beta chain appears in the sequencing data of a study of T cell clones after liver transplantation. On the study more broadly: Three of eight recipients were HCV-positive; others had non-autoimmune, non-viral indications. Tolerance: complete withdrawal held at least one year, liver enzymes staying within twice normal. Draws occurred before transplant, before withdrawal, and after complete or failed withdrawal.

CDR1 and CDR2 from the germline V gene are SGHVS and FNYEAQ. Germline trimming cut 6 bases from V and 5 bases from J; bases unmatched to any gene: 16. This CDR3 has 17 amino acids. TCRdb keeps only in-frame clones here, not all; method: immunoSEQ multiplex PCR. The sample lists roughly 100,000 clones; 80% to 90% were seen once. Sequenced material: CD4+ T cells from blood, taken around 48 months after liver transplant. The chain employs TRBV7-6 and TRBJ1-1; 9 bases are a match to TRBD1. The sequence derives from a human patient who received a liver transplant. Certain T cells may be donor cells from the graft. DNA of the CDR3: TGTGCCAGCAGTTTCAGCCCCGGGACAGGGACAGGGACTGAAGCTTTCTTT. This encodes CASSFSPGTGTGTEAFF.